This TCR beta chain was found in a study of cytomegalovirus exposure and HLA in healthy donors. Findings and limits, study-wide: In a later analysis, across HLA loci, associated TCR counts were highest for DRB1, lowest for HLA-C.

The CDR3 has 15 amino acids. V lost 8 bases, J lost 0 bases, and 14 bases lay in between. The primer mix had 60 Vbeta and 13 Jbeta primers. Here immunoSEQ multiplex PCR was the method, and the copy in TCRdb shows in-frame clones only, minus some. Here the sample spans some 190,000 clones, around 80% being singletons. Concerning this clone itself: Its matching antigen is unknown.

The clonotype was recovered from a woman under 40 in good health and CMV-seronegative. Sequenced input: PBMCs. V gene TRBV23-1 combines with J gene TRBJ1-5, with D possibly matching TRBD1 (6 bases). TRBV23-1 is assigned to the ORF class and has an uncertain function. Here the CDR3 DNA reads TGCGCCAGCGCGGGGGGCAGATATAGCAATCAGCCCCAGCATTTT. It translates to CASAGGRYSNQPQHF.